The table lists the clone carrying this T cell receptor beta chain with a few counts. This sample was taken from a study of blood T cells in healthy people across ages. With a J-beta primer mix and a sample-barcoded 5' primer, a second PCR ran about 6 to 11 cycles. TCRdb fed the 5' RACE reads into MiXCR, producing one record per CDR3 protein. Of around 1.5 million distinct CDR3 sequences listed, 34% are singletons. Germline V gene sequence: CDR1 DFQATT, CDR2 SNEGSKA (reference sequence). The V gene end was trimmed by 6 bases and the J gene end by 4 bases; junction bases not matched to a gene: 17. This CDR3 is built from 17 residues.

The receptor's source is a woman aged 25 to 39 in good health. The sequenced sample was blood. The chain joins TRBV20-1 to TRBJ2-1, with 8 bases that match TRBD2. CDR3 nucleotides: TGCAGTGCCGGCCCGTCCGGCGGGGGGCCTAAATACAATGAGCAGTTCTTC. It yields the protein CSAGPSGGGPKYNEQFF.